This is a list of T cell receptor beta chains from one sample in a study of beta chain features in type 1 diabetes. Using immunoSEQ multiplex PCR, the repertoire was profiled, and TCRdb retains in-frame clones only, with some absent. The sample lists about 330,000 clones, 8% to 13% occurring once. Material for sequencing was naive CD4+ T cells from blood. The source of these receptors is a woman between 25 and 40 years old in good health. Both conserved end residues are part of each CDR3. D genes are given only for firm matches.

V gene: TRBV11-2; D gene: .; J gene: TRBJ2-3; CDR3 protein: CASSLRDTQYF
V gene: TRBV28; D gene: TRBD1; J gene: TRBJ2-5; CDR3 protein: CASSSGQSQETQYF
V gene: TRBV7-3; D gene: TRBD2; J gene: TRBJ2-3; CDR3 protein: CASSREGTSGATTDTQYF
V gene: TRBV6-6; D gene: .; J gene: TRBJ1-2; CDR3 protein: CASSYPTEGYGYTF
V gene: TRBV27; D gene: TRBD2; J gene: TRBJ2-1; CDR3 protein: CASSLAGEPRSEQFF
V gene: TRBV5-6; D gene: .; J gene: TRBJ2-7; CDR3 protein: CASSLRAYEQYF
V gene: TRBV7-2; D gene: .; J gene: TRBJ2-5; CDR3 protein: CASSLVAATQETQYF
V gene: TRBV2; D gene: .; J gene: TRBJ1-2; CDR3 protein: CASSDRGRGYTF
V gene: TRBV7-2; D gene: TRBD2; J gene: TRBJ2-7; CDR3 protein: CASSSLAGGNYEQYF
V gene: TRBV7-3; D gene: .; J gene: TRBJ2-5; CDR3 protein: CASSSRVKETQYF
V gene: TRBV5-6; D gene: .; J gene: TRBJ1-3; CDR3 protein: CASSFFGNTIYF
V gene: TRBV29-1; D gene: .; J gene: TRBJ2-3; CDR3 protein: CSVRATVYTDTQYF
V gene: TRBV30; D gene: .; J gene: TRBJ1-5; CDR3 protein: CAWTPGRGNQPQHF
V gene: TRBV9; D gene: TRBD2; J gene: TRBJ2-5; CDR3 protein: CASSSHKLAGEETQYF